This T cell receptor (beta chain) was captured by sequencing in a study of CD8 T cells in Susac syndrome. Findings of the study overall: By the study's own acknowledgment, its TCR sequencing and HLA analysis included relatively few individuals.

A quantity of 0.5 to 1 ug RNA underwent reverse transcription using random hexamers. TCRdb re-analysed the immunoSEQ multiplex PCR reads in MiXCR, keeping a single row per CDR3 protein. The sample lists about 150,000 distinct CDR3 sequences; around 95% were seen once. A note on this clonotype: The antigen remains unidentified.

Trimming took 4 bases from V and 3 from J, leaving 15 bases between them. The CDR3 contains 14 residues. The germline V gene has CDR1 SQVTM and CDR2 ANQGSEA. This clonotype was obtained from a human donor with multiple sclerosis. The chain couples TRBV29-1 to TRBJ1-2; D is uncertain. The sample taken for sequencing was CD8+ T cells from PBMCs. The CDR3 sequence is CSVGLEPFDYGYTF. As DNA, the CDR3 is TGCAGCGTTGGCCTAGAACCGTTCGACTATGGCTACACCTTC.